The entry below describes one T cell receptor (beta chain). The entry originates in a study of T cell changes during pregnancy in multiple sclerosis. Germline trimming cut 1 base from V and 7 bases from J; bases unmatched to any gene: 6. Germline V gene lookup returns CDR1 MGHRA and CDR2 YSYEKL. The CDR3 runs 14 residues. Using immunoSEQ multiplex PCR, the repertoire was profiled, and TCRdb retains in-frame clones only, with some absent. Of roughly 57,000 clones in the sample, roughly 90% were seen once. This TCR came from a female donor with multiple sclerosis, enrolled in a pregnancy study. The specimen comprised CD4+ T cells from peripheral blood mononuclear cells, sampled after pregnancy. The chain couples TRBV4-1 to TRBJ1-2; TRBD1 matches 7 bases. The CDR3 region has the DNA TGCGCCAGCAGCCAAGGGGACAGAGCCACTGGCTACACCTTC. This translates into CASSQGDRATGYTF.